This TCR beta chain derives from a study of CD4 and CD8 cells across lung adenocarcinoma regions. Donors had localized lung adenocarcinoma, a non-small cell lung cancer. TCRdb re-derived calls from the PCR reads in MiXCR, one entry per CDR3 protein. The profile shows about 27,000 distinct CDR3 sequences, about 50% of them singletons. This clonotype was detected a few times. Germline and junction disagree at one end, which may indicate a read error. This clonotype originated in a male donor with lung adenocarcinoma. The CD4 and CD8 labels of this study may be unreliable. The specimen was CD8+ T cells from the center of a lung tumor.

The CDR3 region is CASGGAGGRVQETQYF. CDR3 bases: TGTGCCAGCGGGGGAGCCGGGGGCCGGGTCCAAGAGACGCAGTACTTC. The V gene is TRBV6-1, the J gene TRBJ2-5; perhaps D is TRBD1 or TRBD2 (6 bases each). The CDR3 covers 16 residues. CDR1 is MNHNS, CDR2 SASEGT, per germline.